These 22 T cell receptor beta chains originate from one sample sequenced in a study of control samples from healthy donors and cancer patients. Libraries were prepared by immunoSEQ multiplex PCR; TCRdb keeps only in-frame clonotypes and omits some of them. The data hold tens of thousands of clones, with about four fifths observed a single time. The sequencing sample was made of blood. The receptor set was obtained from a woman aged 55-69 years in good health.

The J gene is TRBJ1-4, the V gene TRBV3-1 (or the pseudogene TRBV3-2); D perhaps matches TRBD1 (5 bases). The germline V gene encodes CDR1 LGHDT and CDR2 YNNKEL (reference sequence). The ends were cut back, 1 base at V and 2 bases at J, with 17 bases in the middle. CDR3 length: 18 amino acids. CDR3 sequence (DNA): TGTGCCAGCAGCCAAGGGTGGGCCAGCTCAGGGACTAATGAAAAACTGTTTTTT. Its translation: CASSQGWASSGTNEKLFF.

The genes are TRBV18 and TRBJ2-7; either TRBD1 or TRBD2 may fit D (5 bases each). CDR3 size: 13 residues. Germline loops: CDR1 KGHSH, CDR2 LQKENI. The V end was cut by 2 bases, the J end by 2 bases, with 7 bases between. The DNA of the CDR3 is TGTGCCAGCTCACCAAGGGGACCCTACGAGCAGTACTTC. Protein product: CASSPRGPYEQYF.

This clone was seen more than once but under ten times. The chain links TRBV7-2 to TRBJ2-2; D possibly uses TRBD1 or TRBD2 (5 bases each). V lost 4 bases, J lost 8 bases, and 17 bases lay in between. Germline V gene sequence: CDR1 SGHTA, CDR2 FQGNSA. The CDR3 sequence is 15 residues long. Written as DNA, the CDR3 is TGTGCCAGCAGCTCCTGGGGGAAGGTTCGAGGGGAGCTGTTTTTT. This translates into CASSSWGKVRGELFF. Full variable domain (missing parts from reference TRBV7-2 and TRBJ2-2): GAGVSQSPSNKVTEKGKDVELRCDPISGHTALYWYRQSLGQGLEFLIYFQGNSAPDKSGLPSDRFSAERTGGSVSTLTIQRTQQEDSAVYLCASSSWGKVRGELFFGEGSRLTVL.

This clone was detected only a few times. The rearrangement joins TRBV4-1 to TRBJ2-1; D could derive from TRBD1 or TRBD2 (5 bases each). Trimming pared 4 bases from V and 2 bases from J, leaving 15 bases between. This CDR3 comprises 16 residues. Germline CDR1 is MGHRA and CDR2 is YSYEKL. The CDR3 here is CASSPLPGTTYNEQFF. The CDR3 coding sequence is TGCGCCAGCAGCCCCCTTCCCGGGACGACCTACAATGAGCAGTTCTTC.

The chain employs TRBV7-2 and TRBJ2-7; D ambiguous. V lost 5 bases and J lost 3, with 14 bases in between. Per germline, CDR1 SGHTA and CDR2 FQGNSA. This CDR3 is built from 14 residues. CDR3 loop: CASSPARQFYEQYF. The CDR3 nucleotides are TGTGCCAGCAGCCCAGCTAGGCAGTTCTACGAGCAGTACTTC.

The chain couples TRBV19 to TRBJ1-3; D is unclear. V dropped 2 bases and J dropped 0 bases, with 8 bases sitting between them. The CDR3 extends over 15 amino acids. The germline V gene encodes CDR1 LNHDA and CDR2 SQIVND (reference sequence). DNA of the CDR3: TGTGCCAGTAGTATAAGTGTCAACTCTGGAAACACCATATATTTT. Protein: CASSISVNSGNTIYF.

V and J are TRBV5-4 and TRBJ2-3; TRBD1 or TRBD2 may be the D gene (5 bases each). This CDR3 region has 15 residues. The V end lost 2 bases, the J end lost 2 bases, and 12 bases lay between the germline ends. CDR1 is SGHNT, CDR2 YYREEE, per germline (reference sequence). CDR3 protein: CASSFPGPNTDTQYF. CDR3 bases: TGTGCCAGCAGCTTCCCGGGACCGAACACAGATACGCAGTATTTT.

The rearrangement links TRBV5-1 to TRBJ1-2; 8 bases fit TRBD1. The V gene end was trimmed by 4 bases and the J gene end by 3 bases; junction bases not matched to a gene: 8. This CDR3 has 15 amino acids. Germline V CDR1 and CDR2: SGHRS, YFSETQ. Here the CDR3 reads CASSLGQAGDYGYTF. In nucleotides, the CDR3 is TGCGCCAGCAGCCTGGGACAGGCGGGGGACTATGGCTACACCTTC.

CDR3: CATSDLHHVDRVNQPQHF. For the CDR3, the DNA is TGTGCCACCAGTGATTTGCATCATGTGGACAGGGTCAATCAGCCCCAGCATTTT. The chain has TRBV24-1 and TRBJ1-5; 8 bases fit TRBD1. CDR3 length equals 18 residues. J was trimmed by 3 bases and V by 0 bases; bases with no gene match: 9. Germline assignment: CDR1 KGHDR and CDR2 SFDVKD.

V usage is TRBV6-5 and J usage is TRBJ1-5; D is possibly TRBD1 (5 bases). In germline, CDR1 is MNHEY, CDR2 SVGAGI. Trimming left V 1 base short and J 2 bases short, with 12 bases between. The CDR3 totals 16 residues. CDR3 in amino acids: CASSYWPQGGNQPQHF. The DNA for the CDR3 is TGTGCCAGCAGTTACTGGCCCCAGGGTGGCAATCAGCCCCAGCATTTT.

About this clone itself: The sample contains more than one DNA sequence encoding this CDR3. This chain uses TRBV6-5 with TRBJ1-1; D unresolved. The V end was cut by 7 bases, the J end by 3 bases, with 9 bases between. CDR1 and CDR2 (germline): MNHEY, SVGAGI. CDR3 length: 12 amino acids. The CDR3 sequence: CASIYGYTEAFF. Written as DNA, the CDR3 is TGTGCCAGCATCTATGGGTACACTGAAGCTTTCTTT.

The rearrangement links TRBV5-4 to TRBJ2-1; the D gene is possibly TRBD2 (6 bases). This CDR3 spans 17 amino acids. Germline CDR1 and CDR2: SGHNT and YYREEE (reference sequence). The V and J ends lost 4 bases and 4 bases respectively, with 21 bases between them. For the CDR3, the DNA is TGTGCCAGCAGCACAACCAGGGCGTCCGGGGGATACAATGAGCAGTTCTTC. This codes for CASSTTRASGGYNEQFF. The full variable domain, completed using reference TRBV5-4 and TRBJ2-1, is ETGVTQSPTHLIKTRGQQVTLRCSSQSGHNTVSWYQQALGQGPQFIFQYYREEENGRGNFPPRFSGLQFPNYSSELNVNALELDDSALYLCASSTTRASGGYNEQFFGPGTRLTVL.

The rearrangement joins TRBV7-9 to TRBJ1-1; D is perhaps TRBD1 (5 bases). CDR1 and CDR2 (germline): SEHNR, FQNEAQ (reference sequence). The V end was cut by 5 bases, the J end by 6 bases, with 13 bases between. The CDR3 extends over 13 amino acids. CDR3 loop: CASSTWTLPEAFF. CDR3 DNA: TGTGCCAGCAGCACCTGGACACTTCCTGAAGCTTTCTTT.

CDR3 sequence: CASSDRGGSGNTIYF. The DNA for the CDR3 is TGTGCCAGCAGTGATCGGGGTGGGTCTGGAAACACCATATATTTT. J is TRBJ1-3 and V is TRBV2; D uncertain. This CDR3 contains 15 residues. CDR1 is SNHLY, CDR2 FYNNEI, per germline. The V end was cut by 3 bases, the J end by 1 base, with 10 bases between.

V usage is TRBV28 and J usage is TRBJ1-1; D possibly corresponds to TRBD1 (6 bases). V dropped 1 base and J dropped 3 bases, with 9 bases sitting between them. Germline V gene data show CDR1 as MDHEN and CDR2 as SYDVKM. This CDR3 spans 14 amino acids. DNA for the CDR3: TGTGCCAGCAGTTTATACAGGGATTACACTGAAGCTTTCTTT. Translation: CASSLYRDYTEAFF.

The J gene is TRBJ1-1, the V gene TRBV11-2; 7 nucleotides match TRBD1. J was trimmed by 0 bases and V by 7 bases; bases with no gene match: 8. The CDR3 covers 15 residues. Germline-derived CDR1 and CDR2 are SGHAT and FQNNGV. CDR3 coding DNA: TGTGCCAGCACCGGAAAGGGGGCCTTGAACACTGAAGCTTTCTTT. As protein: CASTGKGALNTEAFF.

Only one count was recorded for this clone. The chain carries TRBV3-1 (or the pseudogene TRBV3-2) and TRBJ2-7; no clear D. The germline V and J ends were trimmed by 0 bases and 0 bases, with 12 bases remaining between them. The germline V gene encodes CDR1 LGHDT and CDR2 YNNKEL (reference sequence). The CDR3 sequence is 16 residues long. CDR3 region: CASSQEAAASSYEQYF. The CDR3 coding sequence is TGTGCCAGCAGCCAAGAGGCGGCCGCGAGCTCCTACGAGCAGTACTTC.

This rearrangement joins TRBV7-9 to TRBJ1-6; 7 bases map to TRBD1. CDR3 size: 14 residues. Trimming cost V 3 bases and J 6 bases; bases outside gene matches: 2. The V gene's germline CDR1 is SEHNR and CDR2 FQNEAQ (reference sequence). CDR3 DNA: TGTGCCAGCAGCTTGGGACAGATTAATTCACCCCTCCACTTT. Its protein is CASSLGQINSPLHF.

The rearrangement uses TRBV9 and TRBJ1-4; D is unresolved. This CDR3 has 14 amino acids. Germline V gene data show CDR1 as SGDLS and CDR2 as YYNGEE. V shed 3 bases and J shed 5 bases, with 11 bases lying between them. This chain's CDR3 is CASSEEAGNEKLFF. DNA for the CDR3: TGTGCCAGCAGCGAGGAGGCGGGAAATGAAAAACTGTTTTTT.

The rearrangement uses TRBV6-1 and TRBJ2-2; 13 bases are shared with TRBD2. CDR3 size: 21 residues. Germline V CDR1 and CDR2: MNHNS, SASEGT. Germline trimming cut 1 base from V and 2 bases from J; bases unmatched to any gene: 13. The CDR3 loop is CASSEVPGLAGRGKNTGELFF. As DNA, the CDR3 is TGTGCCAGCAGTGAAGTGCCGGGACTAGCGGGAAGGGGGAAAAACACCGGGGAGCTGTTTTTT.

This chain links TRBV2 with TRBJ1-5; D gene uncertain. Trimming cost V 6 bases and J 3 bases, with 18 bases left between them. The CDR3 is 16 residues long. The V gene's germline CDR1 is SNHLY and CDR2 FYNNEI. The CDR3 region has the DNA TGTGCCAGCAGGAAAAATGGGGTGAATAACAATCAGCCCCAGCATTTT. It translates to CASRKNGVNNNQPQHF.

The rearrangement uses TRBV29-1 and TRBJ1-2; D is ambiguous. The CDR3 consists of 11 residues. The V and J ends lost 6 bases and 8 bases respectively, with 13 bases between them. In germline, CDR1 is SQVTM, CDR2 ANQGSEA. The CDR3 region is CSVKAAGGYTF. The CDR3 region has the DNA TGCAGCGTCAAGGCGGCCGGGGGCTACACCTTC.